Each of the 32 T cell receptor beta chains below was sequenced from the same sample in a study of cytomegalovirus exposure and HLA in healthy donors. The primer mix had 60 Vbeta and 13 Jbeta primers. Produced via immunoSEQ multiplex PCR; TCRdb's table is partial and in-frame only. Here the sample spans fewer than 200,000 clones, approximately 62% being singletons. The sequenced material came from PBMCs. These receptors all stem from a man aged 50 to 60 in good health and CMV-seronegative.

The chain has TRBV18 and TRBJ2-5, with D uncertain. CDR1 and CDR2 from the germline V gene are KGHSH and LQKENI. The CDR3 length is 17 residues. Trimming cost V 4 bases and J 4 bases, with 22 bases left between them. The CDR3 spells CASSRLSQYQVGETQYF. CDR3 sequence (DNA): TGTGCCAGCTCACGACTTAGTCAGTACCAAGTGGGAGAGACCCAGTACTTC.

The chain carries TRBV11-2 and TRBJ1-1, with 9 bases aligning to TRBD1. V lost 2 bases, J lost 4 bases, and 8 bases stayed unmatched. There are 16 residues in the CDR3. Germline V gene data show CDR1 as SGHAT and CDR2 as FQNNGV. For the CDR3, the DNA is TGTGCCAGCAGCTTAAACCGGGACAGGGTGGCCACTGAAGCTTTCTTT. Protein sequence: CASSLNRDRVATEAFF.

V is TRBV29-1 and J is TRBJ2-7; D gene uncertain. This CDR3 has 13 residues. V was shortened by 6 bases and J by 5 bases, with 17 bases between the two germline ends. Germline V gene lookup returns CDR1 SQVTM and CDR2 ANQGSEA. The CDR3: CSVALGSLHEQYF. CDR3 in DNA: TGCAGCGTCGCTTTGGGCAGCCTTCACGAGCAGTACTTC.

J is TRBJ2-7 and V is TRBV11-1, with D perhaps TRBD1 (5 bases). CDR3 size: 13 residues. Trimming took 1 base from V and 1 from J, leaving 5 bases between them. From germline, CDR1 is SGHAT and CDR2 FQDESV (reference sequence). CDR3 region: CASSLGQSYEQYF. In DNA, the CDR3 is TGTGCCAGCAGCTTAGGACAGTCCTACGAGCAGTACTTC.

This clone showed up just a few times. The V call is TRBV5-1, the J call TRBJ2-5; 8 bases agree with TRBD2. Trimming cost V 1 base and J 4 bases; bases outside gene matches: 3. The CDR3 contains 14 residues. Germline V gene data show CDR1 as SGHRS and CDR2 as YFSETQ. Here the CDR3 reads CASSLNGGGETQYF. DNA for the CDR3: TGCGCCAGCAGCTTGAACGGGGGGGGAGAGACCCAGTACTTC.

The chain is built from TRBV28 and TRBJ2-1, with 7 bases lining up with TRBD2. CDR3 size: 14 residues. The V segment lost 7 bases and the J segment 4 bases; nucleotides outside the gene matches: 7. The germline V gene has CDR1 MDHEN and CDR2 SYDVKM. CDR3 coding DNA: TGTGCCAGCACCCCAGCGGGGTTATACAATGAGCAGTTCTTC. Translation: CASTPAGLYNEQFF.

V and J are TRBV7-2 and TRBJ1-2, with 7 bases that match TRBD1. The CDR3 spans 14 residues. Germline CDR1 reads SGHTA; CDR2 reads FQGNSA. Trimming cost V 7 bases and J 4 bases; bases outside gene matches: 9. The CDR3 region has the DNA TGTGCCAGCACATTCGGGGGACAGTTCTATGGCTACACCTTC. Its translation is CASTFGGQFYGYTF. Full variable domain (rest looked up from reference TRBV7-2 and TRBJ1-2): GAGVSQSPSNKVTEKGKDVELRCDPISGHTALYWYRQSLGQGLEFLIYFQGNSAPDKSGLPSDRFSAERTGGSVSTLTIQRTQQEDSAVYLCASTFGGQFYGYTFGSGTRLTVV.

The J gene is TRBJ1-1, the V gene TRBV4-1; maybe TRBD1 (6 bases). Trimming left V 5 bases short and J 3 bases short, with 16 bases between. Germline loops: CDR1 MGHRA, CDR2 YSYEKL. There are 15 residues in the CDR3. The CDR3 DNA reads TGCGCCAGCAGCGAAGGGGGGCAGAGTGACACTGAAGCTTTCTTT. This codes for CASSEGGQSDTEAFF.

The J gene is TRBJ2-3, the V gene TRBV6-5, with TRBD2 matching over 8 bases. This CDR3 contains 14 residues. V lost 8 bases and J lost 1; bases outside the gene matches: 5. Germline V lookup: CDR1 MNHEY, CDR2 SVGAGI. The CDR3 DNA follows: TGTGCCAGCTCCAGCGGGGGCCGCACAGATACGCAGTATTTT. Amino acids: CASSSGGRTDTQYF.

The chain has TRBV6-4 and TRBJ1-6; 10 positions agree with TRBD1. The CDR3 is 17 residues long. J gave up 7 bases and V 6 bases, and 12 bases lay outside the gene matches. Looked up from germline, CDR1 is MRHNA and CDR2 is SNTAGT. Here the CDR3 reads CASSILRDRGRNSPLHF. DNA for the CDR3: TGTGCCAGCAGCATCCTCCGGGACAGGGGAAGGAATTCACCCCTCCACTTT.

This clone was counted once. The chain is built from TRBV7-9 and TRBJ1-2; 8 bases map to TRBD1. This CDR3 is built from 15 residues. J gave up 2 bases and V 3 bases, and 5 bases lay outside the gene matches. In germline, CDR1 is SEHNR, CDR2 FQNEAQ (reference sequence). CDR3 DNA: TGTGCCAGCAGCTTGACAGGGGCCGACAACTATGGCTACACCTTC. This encodes CASSLTGADNYGYTF.

The rearrangement joins TRBV2 to TRBJ2-3; maybe TRBD2 (5 bases). This CDR3 spans 15 amino acids. Germline loops: CDR1 SNHLY, CDR2 FYNNEI. V lost 1 base to trimming and J lost 2 bases, with 10 bases between them. The CDR3 nucleotides are TGTGCCAGCAGTGAAGAGAGAGGGAACACAGATACGCAGTATTTT. It encodes CASSEERGNTDTQYF.

This clone was seen a few times. This rearrangement joins TRBV7-2 to TRBJ1-5, with D possibly matching TRBD1 (5 bases). The germline V gene encodes CDR1 SGHTA and CDR2 FQGNSA. This CDR3 has 15 amino acids. V was clipped by 3 bases and J by 3 bases, with 12 bases between them. CDR3 in amino acids: CASSLGSTVNQPQHF. In DNA form, the CDR3 reads TGTGCCAGCAGCTTGGGATCGACAGTCAATCAGCCCCAGCATTTT.

This clone was found a few times. The V call is TRBV29-1, the J call TRBJ2-7; D is possibly TRBD1 (6 bases). Germline lookup yields CDR1 SQVTM and CDR2 ANQGSEA. This CDR3 has 12 amino acids. Trimming took 7 bases from V and 0 from J, leaving 10 bases between them. The CDR3 is CSARDNSYEQYF. DNA for the CDR3: TGCAGCGCCCGGGACAACTCCTACGAGCAGTACTTC.

V and J are TRBV2 and TRBJ1-1; tentative D call: TRBD1 (5 bases). This CDR3 is built from 13 residues. Trimming cost V 6 bases and J 8 bases, with 16 bases left between them. CDR1 is SNHLY and CDR2 is FYNNEI in the germline V gene. CDR3 in DNA: TGTGCCAGCAGATCTCCCGACAGAGGAGAAGCTTTCTTT. This sequence encodes CASRSPDRGEAFF.

The chain uses TRBV14 and TRBJ1-1; no clear D gene. Trimming cost V 0 bases and J 6 bases, with 11 bases left between them. CDR1 is SGHDN, CDR2 FVKESK, per germline. The CDR3 is 14 amino acids. The CDR3 sequence is CASSQDSPVAEAFF. CDR3 DNA: TGTGCCAGCAGCCAAGACTCGCCAGTCGCTGAAGCTTTCTTT. Combining the CDR3 with reference TRBV14 and TRBJ1-1 gives the whole variable domain EAGVTQFPSHSVIEKGQTVTLRCDPISGHDNLYWYRRVMGKEIKFLLHFVKESKQDESGMPNNRFLAERTGGTYSTLKVQPAELEDSGVYFCASSQDSPVAEAFFGQGTRLTVV.

This chain joins TRBV10-3 and TRBJ2-3; maybe TRBD2 (5 bases). There are 13 residues in the CDR3. The germline V gene has CDR1 ENHRY and CDR2 SYGVKD. V gave up 4 bases and J gave up 5 bases, with 10 bases separating them. The CDR3 loop reads CAISGIEGDTQYF. CDR3 sequence (DNA): TGTGCCATCAGTGGGATCGAGGGAGATACGCAGTATTTT.

This chain links TRBV5-6 with TRBJ1-1; the match to TRBD1 covers 8 bases. Trimming at V came to 4 bases and at J to 1 base, leaving 3 bases not matched to a gene. Germline V gene sequence: CDR1 SGHDT, CDR2 YYEEEE. This CDR3 region has 14 residues. CDR3 in amino acids: CASSPDRENTEAFF. CDR3 coding DNA: TGTGCCAGCAGCCCGGACAGGGAGAACACTGAAGCTTTCTTT.

This clone was seen more than once but under ten times. The chain uses TRBV6-5 and TRBJ1-1; the match to TRBD1 covers 8 bases. Per germline, CDR1 MNHEY and CDR2 SVGAGI. V lost 5 bases, J lost 1 base, and 3 bases stayed unmatched. The CDR3 loop spans 14 amino acids. The CDR3 protein is CASSRQGTNTEAFF. In DNA form, the CDR3 reads TGTGCCAGCAGTAGACAGGGGACGAACACTGAAGCTTTCTTT.

The chain joins TRBV11-1 to TRBJ1-5, with TRBD1 matching 10 bases. The J segment lost 7 bases and the V segment lost 3 bases, leaving 6 bases of the junction unmatched. Per the germline V gene, CDR1 is SGHAT and CDR2 is FQDESV (reference sequence). CDR3 length: 15 amino acids. In DNA, the CDR3 is TGTGCCAGCAGCTTGGGACAGGGGTTGGGGCAGCCCCAGCATTTT. Residues: CASSLGQGLGQPQHF.

The genes are TRBV5-8 and TRBJ1-2, with D unclear. Germline V gene data show CDR1 as SGHTS and CDR2 as YDEGEE. This CDR3 comprises 14 residues. V gave up 0 bases and J gave up 1 base, with 7 bases separating them. This chain's CDR3 is CASSLDAVNYGYTF. The DNA for the CDR3 is TGTGCCAGCAGCTTGGATGCAGTTAACTATGGCTACACCTTC. The variable domain in full, completed from reference TRBV5-8 and TRBJ1-2, reads EAGVTQSPTHLIKTRGQQATLRCSPISGHTSVYWYQQALGLGLQFLLWYDEGEERNRGNFPPRFSGRQFPNYSSELNVNALELEDSALYLCASSLDAVNYGYTFGSGTRLTVV.

This clone was detected a few times. The chain has TRBV9 and TRBJ1-4; a possible D gene is TRBD1 (6 bases). Germline CDR1 SGDLS, CDR2 YYNGEE. The CDR3 is 14 residues long. Trimming removed 2 bases at V and 6 bases at J, with 11 bases between. CDR3 DNA: TGTGCCAGCAGCGTCGGGACACAAGATGAAAAACTGTTTTTT. Its translation: CASSVGTQDEKLFF.

V and J are TRBV7-9 and TRBJ2-7; tentative D call: TRBD1 (5 bases). The germline V and J ends were trimmed by 3 bases and 1 base, with 7 bases remaining between them. This CDR3 has 13 amino acids. Germline V gene lookup returns CDR1 SEHNR and CDR2 FQNEAQ (reference sequence). This chain's CDR3 is CASSFQGSYEQYF. The CDR3 region has the DNA TGTGCCAGCAGCTTTCAGGGTTCCTACGAGCAGTACTTC.

This clone was detected once. The chain uses TRBV5-1 and TRBJ2-7; TRBD1 aligns across 10 bases. Germline lookup yields CDR1 SGHRS and CDR2 YFSETQ. J was trimmed by 4 bases and V by 3 bases; bases with no gene match: 4. The CDR3 covers 14 residues. The CDR3 loop reads CASSSGTGEYEQYF. The CDR3 nucleotides are TGCGCCAGCAGCTCAGGGACAGGGGAATACGAGCAGTACTTC.

This sequence joins TRBV4-1 and TRBJ2-1; 7 bases align to TRBD2. This CDR3 has 16 residues. Losses at the gene ends were 4 bases for V and 4 bases for J; bases not matched to a gene: 10. Germline V gene lookup returns CDR1 MGHRA and CDR2 YSYEKL. The CDR3 nucleotides are TGCGCCAGCAGCCTATTGGCAGCTAGCGGATACAATGAGCAGTTCTTC. Its protein is CASSLLAASGYNEQFF.

This clone turned up a few times. This sequence joins TRBV11-2 and TRBJ1-4; TRBD1 aligns across 8 bases. The CDR3 runs to 14 residues. Unmatched junction bases numbered 4, after V lost 5 bases and J lost 5 bases. Germline V lookup: CDR1 SGHAT, CDR2 FQNNGV. For the CDR3, the DNA is TGTGCCAGCAGCCCGCGGACAGGGAATGAAAAACTGTTTTTT. This gives the protein CASSPRTGNEKLFF.

The chain uses TRBV10-3 and TRBJ1-6, with a weak D call TRBD1 (6 bases). Trimming took 3 bases from V and 3 from J, leaving 9 bases between them. Germline values: CDR1 ENHRY, CDR2 SYGVKD. The CDR3 runs to 15 residues. DNA of the CDR3: TGTGCCATCAGTGATAGGGGGAACTATAATTCACCCCTCCACTTT. Its protein is CAISDRGNYNSPLHF.

The chain employs TRBV4-1 and TRBJ1-4; a possible D gene is TRBD1 (6 bases). The CDR3 is made up of 18 amino acids. The V gene lost 0 bases and the J gene lost 8 bases, with 22 bases spanning the gap. Germline lookup yields CDR1 MGHRA and CDR2 YSYEKL. The CDR3 spells CASSQERGGRPRYEKLFF. CDR3 coding DNA: TGCGCCAGCAGCCAAGAACGGGGGGGCCGACCAAGATACGAAAAACTGTTTTTT.

In its sample, this clone was seen a few times. This chain connects TRBV5-1 to TRBJ2-2; perhaps TRBD2 as D (6 bases). Germline V CDR1 and CDR2: SGHRS, YFSETQ. The CDR3 has 15 residues. Trimming left V 4 bases short and J 6 bases short, with 16 bases between. CDR3 sequence (DNA): TGCGCCAGCAGCCGGGGGACGCAAGCGGCCGGGGAGCTGTTTTTT. The encoded protein is CASSRGTQAAGELFF.

V is TRBV10-2 and J is TRBJ2-1; 10 nucleotides line up with TRBD1. Germline CDR1 WSHSY, CDR2 SAAADI. The junction had 19 bases not matched to a gene; V was cut back by 7 bases and J by 1 base. This CDR3 contains 20 residues. CDR3 in DNA: TGCGCCAGCACTTCCCAACCGGGACAGGGGTTTATTAGGTCCTACAATGAGCAGTTCTTC. This sequence encodes CASTSQPGQGFIRSYNEQFF.

The chain has TRBV5-1 and TRBJ1-1, with 7 bases matching TRBD1. CDR1 is SGHRS and CDR2 is YFSETQ in the germline V gene. The CDR3 extends over 14 amino acids. After removal of 4 bases from V and 6 bases from J, the junction contained 9 bases not matched to a gene. Here the CDR3 DNA reads TGCGCCAGCAGCCAACCTCAGGGGGGCTCTGAAGCTTTCTTT. Its protein product is CASSQPQGGSEAFF.

The chain employs TRBV29-1 and TRBJ2-1, with 7 bases matching TRBD1. This CDR3 has 13 amino acids. CDR1 is SQVTM, CDR2 ANQGSEA, per germline. The V segment lost 5 bases and the J segment 1 base; nucleotides outside the gene matches: 2. The CDR3 loop is CSVNRGSYNEQFF. The CDR3 DNA reads TGCAGCGTTAACAGGGGTTCCTACAATGAGCAGTTCTTC.